These 14 T cell receptor beta chains originate from one sample sequenced in a study of blood T cell repertoires in COVID-19. The table came from immunoSEQ multiplex PCR; TCRdb's copy has only in-frame clones and leaves some out. The table shows 130,000 to 150,000 clones, with approximately 80% occurring only once. The sequencing input was peripheral blood. The receptors stem from a human donor in a cohort sampled during active COVID-19.

The chain recombines TRBV29-1 with TRBJ1-1; 8 bases are a match to TRBD1. V gave up 3 bases and J gave up 4 bases; unmatched junction bases: 7. CDR1 is SQVTM and CDR2 is ANQGSEA in the germline V gene. This CDR3 has 14 residues. The CDR3 nucleotides read TGCAGCGTTGAGAGGACAGGGTCGGGCACTGAAGCTTTCTTT. As protein: CSVERTGSGTEAFF.

This chain joins TRBV6-6 and TRBJ2-7; possibly TRBD1 for D (5 bases). Per the germline V gene, CDR1 is MNHNY and CDR2 is SVGAGI (reference sequence). This CDR3 has 13 amino acids. Trimming left V 5 bases short and J 2 bases short, with 10 bases between. The CDR3 region has the DNA TGTGCCAGCAGTCCCGACAGCCCCTACGAGCAGTACGTC. Translating it yields CASSPDSPYEQYV.

V and J are TRBV6-5 and TRBJ2-7, with unresolved D. This CDR3 has 14 residues. Trimming took 0 bases from V and 0 from J, leaving 6 bases between them. Germline CDR1 MNHEY, CDR2 SVGAGI. The CDR3: CASSYSPLSYEQYF. In nucleotides, the CDR3 is TGTGCCAGCAGTTACTCTCCACTCTCCTACGAGCAGTACTTC.

This rearrangement joins TRBV3-1 (or the pseudogene TRBV3-2) to TRBJ2-1; possibly TRBD1 for D (6 bases). The CDR3 consists of 12 residues. CDR1 and CDR2 (germline): LGHDT, YNNKEL (reference sequence). Trimming removed 3 bases at V and 7 bases at J, with 7 bases between. CDR3 sequence: CASSHTGNEQFF. In nucleotides, the CDR3 is TGTGCCAGCAGCCACACAGGGAATGAGCAGTTCTTC.

This chain joins TRBV9 and TRBJ2-3; D may be TRBD2 (6 bases). The CDR3 has 13 amino acids. The V gene's germline CDR1 is SGDLS and CDR2 YYNGEE. V gave up 0 bases and J gave up 6 bases, with 8 bases separating them. The CDR3 reads CASSVETRDTQYF. The CDR3 DNA follows: TGTGCCAGCAGCGTAGAGACTAGGGATACGCAGTATTTT.

The chain has TRBV29-1 and TRBJ1-3, with 7 bases matching TRBD1. J gave up 0 bases and V 4 bases, and 3 bases lay outside the gene matches. CDR1 SQVTM and CDR2 ANQGSEA come from the germline V gene. The CDR3 runs 14 residues. The CDR3 nucleotides read TGCAGCGTTGGACAGGGAACCTCTGGAAACACCATATATTTT. This sequence encodes CSVGQGTSGNTIYF.

The chain links TRBV5-1 to TRBJ1-4, with TRBD1 matching 8 bases. CDR1 is SGHRS and CDR2 is YFSETQ in the germline V gene. The CDR3 extends over 16 amino acids. V shed 0 bases, J shed 5 bases, and the junction held 6 bases outside the gene matches. CDR3 bases: TGCGCCAGCAGCTTGGATCCCGGGACAGGAAATGAAAAACTGTTTTTT. This translates into CASSLDPGTGNEKLFF.

The V gene is TRBV18, the J gene TRBJ1-5; 7 bases align to TRBD1. The V segment lost 3 bases and the J segment 2 bases; nucleotides outside the gene matches: 7. The CDR3 is made up of 16 amino acids. Germline-derived CDR1 and CDR2 are KGHSH and LQKENI. This chain's CDR3 is CASSPRQGGGNQPQHF. The CDR3 DNA follows: TGTGCCAGCTCACCCCGACAGGGTGGGGGCAATCAGCCCCAGCATTTT.

The V call is TRBV11-2, the J call TRBJ1-3; TRBD1 aligns across 7 bases. There are 18 residues in the CDR3. J was trimmed by 0 bases and V by 1 base; bases with no gene match: 9. Germline V gives CDR1 SGHAT, CDR2 FQNNGV. CDR3 loop: CASSLGPLRQGSGNTIYF. The CDR3 DNA reads TGTGCCAGCAGCTTAGGCCCCCTACGACAGGGCTCTGGAAACACCATATATTTT.

The chain recombines TRBV15 with TRBJ2-1; D unresolved. V gave up 1 base and J gave up 4 bases, with 20 bases separating them. CDR3 size: 18 residues. Germline values: CDR1 LNHNV, CDR2 YYDKDF (reference sequence). CDR3 sequence (DNA): TGTGCCACCAGCAGAGTTTGGTCATCACCCTCGGGTTACAATGAGCAGTTCTTC. Protein product: CATSRVWSSPSGYNEQFF.

The chain uses TRBV28 and TRBJ1-1, with 9 bases matching TRBD1. The V and J ends lost 3 bases and 5 bases, in that order; junction bases with no gene match: 4. CDR1 MDHEN and CDR2 SYDVKM come from the germline V gene. CDR3 length equals 14 residues. CDR3 sequence: CASSFLDRGTEAFF. For the CDR3, the DNA is TGTGCCAGCAGTTTCCTTGACAGGGGGACTGAAGCTTTCTTT.

V is TRBV29-1 and J is TRBJ2-3, with 8 bases fitting TRBD2. The CDR3 has 16 residues. Germline V gives CDR1 SQVTM, CDR2 ANQGSEA. V dropped 3 bases and J dropped 0; count of bases not matched to a gene: 8. The CDR3 region is CSVDGWGTRSTDTQYF. The CDR3, as DNA: TGCAGCGTTGACGGGTGGGGGACTAGAAGCACAGATACGCAGTATTTT.

This sequence joins TRBV10-3 and TRBJ1-4; 8 bases fit TRBD1. The V gene's germline CDR1 is ENHRY and CDR2 SYGVKD. There are 15 residues in the CDR3. Losses at the gene ends were 4 bases for V and 3 bases for J; bases not matched to a gene: 4. The CDR3 nucleotides are TGTGCCATCAGTGGACAGGGGACGGCTAATGAAAAACTGTTTTTT. Amino acid sequence: CAISGQGTANEKLFF.

The chain carries TRBV5-1 and TRBJ2-5; weak D call: TRBD1 (5 bases). The CDR3 has 13 amino acids. V lost 2 bases to trimming and J lost 1 base, with 6 bases between them. Per germline, CDR1 SGHRS and CDR2 YFSETQ. In DNA form, the CDR3 reads TGCGCCAGCAGCTTCCAGGGCCAAGAGACCCAGTACTTC. It is translated as CASSFQGQETQYF.